This record covers a single TCR beta chain. The target antigen is unknown. These data belong to a study of lymphopenia after photon versus proton radiotherapy. V lost 6 bases, J lost 1 base, and 14 bases lay in between. The length of the CDR3 is 15 residues. Germline CDR1 and CDR2: SGHTA and FQGNSA. Study results and caveats: Authors raise, but do not show, better survival with proton therapy. After the lymphocyte nadir, photon-treated repertoires showed oligoclonal expansion, especially of CD8+ Temra cells.

Here immunoSEQ multiplex PCR was the method, and the copy in TCRdb shows in-frame clones only, minus some. This table has tens of thousands of clones, about 83% appearing once. The clonotype originates from a man in his fifties or sixties with gastric cancer. This specimen consisted of peripheral blood, obtained from a patient treated with photon-based radiotherapy. The V call is TRBV7-2, the J call TRBJ2-3; D assignment may be TRBD1 or TRBD2 (7 bases each). This CDR3 reads CASRRGLAGTDTQYF. CDR3 nucleotides: TGTGCCAGCAGAAGGGGGCTAGCGGGCACAGATACGCAGTATTTT.